This is a list of T cell receptor beta chains from one sample in a study of graft-versus-host responses after intestinal transplantation. The assay was immunoSEQ multiplex PCR, and TCRdb's table has in-frame clones only and misses some. The sample lists 95,000 to 100,000 clones; roughly 86% were seen once. The sample here was PBMCs, taken 255 days after intestinal transplant. These receptors came from a human patient who received an intestinal transplant, so some T cells may come from the graft donor. CDR3s include the opening cysteine and the closing phenylalanine or tryptophan. The D gene is left open where the match is weak. Only part of the rows carry a size: once, few, many, or a class if the clone is expanded.

v_gene: TRBV15
abundance: NA
d_gene: TRBD2
j_gene: TRBJ2-7
CDR3nt: TGTGCCACCAGCAGAGCACTAGCGGGAGTCGGATACGAGCAGTACTTC
CDR3aa: CATSRALAGVGYEQYF

v_gene: TRBV28
abundance: NA
d_gene: NA
j_gene: TRBJ1-1
CDR3nt: TGTGCCAGCGGAGGTGGGGGGGCTGAAGCTTTCTTT
CDR3aa: CASGGGGAEAFF

v_gene: TRBV19
abundance: NA
d_gene: NA
j_gene: TRBJ2-7
CDR3nt: TGTGCCAGTAGTGAGGGTCAAGAGCAGTACTTC
CDR3aa: CASSEGQEQYF

v_gene: TRBV18
abundance: NA
d_gene: TRBD1
j_gene: TRBJ1-6
CDR3nt: TGTGCCAGCTCACAGGGGGCAGATAATTCACCCCTCCACTTT
CDR3aa: CASSQGADNSPLHF

v_gene: TRBV18
abundance: NA
d_gene: NA
j_gene: TRBJ2-7
CDR3nt: TGTGCCAGCTCACCACCGGTGGGCTACGAGCAGTACTTC
CDR3aa: CASSPPVGYEQYF

v_gene: TRBV6-5
abundance: once
d_gene: TRBD2
j_gene: TRBJ2-2
CDR3nt: TGTGCCAGCAACGGACTAGCGGGGGTCGGGGAGCTGTTTTTT
CDR3aa: CASNGLAGVGELFF

v_gene: TRBV5-1
abundance: NA
d_gene: TRBD1
j_gene: TRBJ1-6
CDR3nt: TGCGCCAGCAGCTTGGGCAGGGGGGGGGATTCACCCCTCCACTTT
CDR3aa: CASSLGRGGDSPLHF

v_gene: TRBV27
abundance: NA
d_gene: NA
j_gene: TRBJ1-4
CDR3nt: TGTGCCAGCAGCCTCGGGACTTCAGCAACTAATGAAAAACTGTTTTTT
CDR3aa: CASSLGTSATNEKLFF

v_gene: TRBV18
abundance: NA
d_gene: NA
j_gene: TRBJ1-1
CDR3nt: TGTGCCAGCTCACCCCCGGACATAACCGTCCGTGAAGCTTTCTTT
CDR3aa: CASSPPDITVREAFF

v_gene: TRBV4-1
abundance: once
d_gene: NA
j_gene: TRBJ2-7
CDR3nt: TGCGCCAGCAGCCAAGACCGAGCCTACGAGCAGTACTTC
CDR3aa: CASSQDRAYEQYF

v_gene: TRBV6-5
abundance: few
d_gene: NA
j_gene: TRBJ2-1
CDR3nt: TGTGCCAGCTGCCAGAATACCTACAATGAGCAGTTCTTC
CDR3aa: CASCQNTYNEQFF

v_gene: TRBV7-9
abundance: NA
d_gene: NA
j_gene: TRBJ1-1
CDR3nt: TGTGCCAGCAGCTTACCCACAGGGCTCATCGCTGAAGCTTTCTTT
CDR3aa: CASSLPTGLIAEAFF

v_gene: TRBV6-6
abundance: NA
d_gene: NA
j_gene: TRBJ2-1
CDR3nt: TGTGCCAGCAGTTACTCGAGTAATGAGCAGTTCTTC
CDR3aa: CASSYSSNEQFF

v_gene: TRBV7-9
abundance: NA
d_gene: TRBD2
j_gene: TRBJ2-3
CDR3nt: TGTGCCAGCAGCGGCGGGGGAACCACAGATACGCAGTATTTT
CDR3aa: CASSGGGTTDTQYF

v_gene: TRBV28
abundance: NA
d_gene: NA
j_gene: TRBJ2-7
CDR3nt: TGTGCCAGCAGTTTAGCCCCCTACGAGCAGTACTTC
CDR3aa: CASSLAPYEQYF

v_gene: TRBV6-1
abundance: NA
d_gene: NA
j_gene: TRBJ2-7
CDR3nt: TGTGCCAGCATACACCTCCCCGACAGAGGCTACGAGCAGTACTTC
CDR3aa: CASIHLPDRGYEQYF

v_gene: TRBV10-1
abundance: NA
d_gene: TRBD1
j_gene: TRBJ1-5
CDR3nt: TGCGCCAGCAGTGAGGCAGGGGGTCAGCCCCAGCATTTT
CDR3aa: CASSEAGGQPQHF

v_gene: TRBV7-2
abundance: NA
d_gene: TRBD1
j_gene: TRBJ2-7
CDR3nt: TGTGCCAGCAGCATACAGGGGACCTCCTACGAGCAGTACTTC
CDR3aa: CASSIQGTSYEQYF

v_gene: TRBV9
abundance: NA
d_gene: TRBD2
j_gene: TRBJ2-1
CDR3nt: TGTGCCAGCAGCCCTTTCATCACTAGCGGGGTCAACAATGAGCAGTTCTTC
CDR3aa: CASSPFITSGVNNEQFF

v_gene: TRBV2
abundance: once
d_gene: TRBD1
j_gene: TRBJ1-1
CDR3nt: TGTGCCAGCAGTGAGGAATCCGGGACAGGGTATTTGAACACTGAAGCTTTCTTT
CDR3aa: CASSEESGTGYLNTEAFF

v_gene: TRBV29-1
abundance: once
d_gene: NA
j_gene: TRBJ2-1
CDR3nt: TGCAGCGTTGAAGATGGCACCTACAATGAGCAGTTCTTC
CDR3aa: CSVEDGTYNEQFF

v_gene: TRBV18
abundance: few
d_gene: NA
j_gene: TRBJ1-1
CDR3nt: TGTGCCAGCTCACCACCCGGACAGATTCACACTGAAGCTTTCTTT
CDR3aa: CASSPPGQIHTEAFF

v_gene: TRBV27
abundance: NA
d_gene: NA
j_gene: TRBJ2-3
CDR3nt: TGTGCCAGCAGGGAATCTAGCACAGATACGCAGTATTTT
CDR3aa: CASRESSTDTQYF

v_gene: TRBV5-5
abundance: once
d_gene: NA
j_gene: TRBJ1-2
CDR3nt: TGTGCCAGCAGCGCGAACTATGGCTACACCTTC
CDR3aa: CASSANYGYTF

v_gene: TRBV7-9
abundance: NA
d_gene: NA
j_gene: TRBJ1-4
CDR3nt: TGTGCCAGCAGCTTTGGTTTTTATGAAAAACTGTTTTTT
CDR3aa: CASSFGFYEKLFF

v_gene: TRBV5-6
abundance: NA
d_gene: NA
j_gene: TRBJ2-5
CDR3nt: TGTGCCAGCAGCTTGTCAGGGAGCCAAGAGACCCAGTACTTC
CDR3aa: CASSLSGSQETQYF

v_gene: TRBV28
abundance: NA
d_gene: NA
j_gene: TRBJ2-7
CDR3nt: TGTGCCAGCAGTTCCGCCCGGACGGCGACTTTACCCTCCTACGAGCAGTACTTC
CDR3aa: CASSSARTATLPSYEQYF

v_gene: TRBV2
abundance: once
d_gene: TRBD1
j_gene: TRBJ1-4
CDR3nt: TGTGCCAGCAGTCCCGAGGACAGGGGATCTAATGAAAAACTGTTTTTT
CDR3aa: CASSPEDRGSNEKLFF

v_gene: TRBV28
abundance: NA
d_gene: NA
j_gene: TRBJ2-2
CDR3nt: TGTGCCAGCAACCATGCGACGAACACCGGGGAGCTGTTTTTT
CDR3aa: CASNHATNTGELFF

v_gene: TRBV6-5
abundance: NA
d_gene: TRBD1
j_gene: TRBJ2-3
CDR3nt: TGTGCCAGCAGAGGACAGGGCACAGATACGCAGTATTTT
CDR3aa: CASRGQGTDTQYF

v_gene: TRBV6-5
abundance: NA
d_gene: NA
j_gene: TRBJ2-3
CDR3nt: TGTGCCAGCGCCTACAGGGACGGCACAGATACGCAGTATTTT
CDR3aa: CASAYRDGTDTQYF

v_gene: TRBV5-6
abundance: once
d_gene: NA
j_gene: TRBJ2-1
CDR3nt: TGTGCCAGTACTCGAGGGGCCTACTACAATGAGCAGTTCTTC
CDR3aa: CASTRGAYYNEQFF

v_gene: TRBV27
abundance: NA
d_gene: NA
j_gene: TRBJ2-1
CDR3nt: TGTGCCAGCCGTGAAGTACCCTACAATGAGCAGTTCTTC
CDR3aa: CASREVPYNEQFF

v_gene: TRBV6-1
abundance: NA
d_gene: NA
j_gene: TRBJ1-1
CDR3nt: TGTGCCAGCAGTGAAGGGTCCGGGTCCCCCACTGAAGCTTTCTTT
CDR3aa: CASSEGSGSPTEAFF

v_gene: TRBV7-6
abundance: NA
d_gene: NA
j_gene: TRBJ1-3
CDR3nt: TGTGCCAGCAGCTTATCGGACGGGAACCTTGGAAACACCATATATTTT
CDR3aa: CASSLSDGNLGNTIYF

v_gene: TRBV19
abundance: once
d_gene: TRBD2
j_gene: TRBJ2-1
CDR3nt: TGTGCCAGTAGTCCGTCCGGGACTAGCTACAATGAGCAGTTCTTC
CDR3aa: CASSPSGTSYNEQFF

v_gene: TRBV9
abundance: NA
d_gene: TRBD2
j_gene: TRBJ2-1
CDR3nt: TGTGCCAGCAGCGTAGGGACTAGCGGGGCGGCCGGGCAGTTCTTC
CDR3aa: CASSVGTSGAAGQFF

v_gene: TRBV6-6
abundance: NA
d_gene: TRBD1
j_gene: TRBJ2-1
CDR3nt: TGTGCCAGCAGTTACTCGACTGCAGGGGGCGATGAGCAGTTCTTC
CDR3aa: CASSYSTAGGDEQFF

v_gene: TRBV5-1
abundance: NA
d_gene: NA
j_gene: TRBJ1-1
CDR3nt: TGCGCCAGCAGCTTGGACGGATGGATGAACACTGAAGCTTTCTTT
CDR3aa: CASSLDGWMNTEAFF

v_gene: TRBV28
abundance: once
d_gene: TRBD1
j_gene: TRBJ1-4
CDR3nt: TGTGCCAGCAGTTACCCAACCGGGACAGGGGGCCGGTTCGGGACTAATGAAAAACTGTTTTTT
CDR3aa: CASSYPTGTGGRFGTNEKLFF

v_gene: TRBV5-4
abundance: NA
d_gene: TRBD1
j_gene: TRBJ2-1
CDR3nt: TGTGCCAGCAGCCCGCGCGCTGGGACAGGAATGAATGAGCAGTTCTTC
CDR3aa: CASSPRAGTGMNEQFF

v_gene: TRBV7-8
abundance: NA
d_gene: NA
j_gene: TRBJ2-1
CDR3nt: TGTGCCAGCAGCTCCGTGAACAATGAGCAGTTCTTC
CDR3aa: CASSSVNNEQFF

v_gene: TRBV30
abundance: once
d_gene: TRBD2
j_gene: TRBJ2-1
CDR3nt: TGTGCCTGGAGTGTTCCGAGCGGGGGGGCCCGAGGGCAGTTCTTC
CDR3aa: CAWSVPSGGARGQFF

v_gene: TRBV7-9
abundance: NA
d_gene: NA
j_gene: TRBJ2-3
CDR3nt: TGTGCCAGCAGCTTATTGGCAGGTAGCACAGATACGCAGTATTTT
CDR3aa: CASSLLAGSTDTQYF

v_gene: TRBV30
abundance: NA
d_gene: NA
j_gene: TRBJ2-2
CDR3nt: TGTGCCTGGTCGGACACCGGGGAGCTGTTTTTT
CDR3aa: CAWSDTGELFF

v_gene: TRBV2
abundance: NA
d_gene: TRBD1
j_gene: TRBJ1-2
CDR3nt: TGTGCCAGCAGCGAAACAGGGGTACGTGGCTACACCTTC
CDR3aa: CASSETGVRGYTF

v_gene: TRBV5-6
abundance: NA
d_gene: NA
j_gene: TRBJ1-4
CDR3nt: TGTGCCAGCAGCTTGGTAGGTCGGGGGATGGATTATGAAAAACTGTTTTTT
CDR3aa: CASSLVGRGMDYEKLFF

v_gene: TRBV7-9
abundance: NA
d_gene: NA
j_gene: TRBJ2-7
CDR3nt: TGTGCCAGCAGCTCACAGGGTTCAGGCGAGCAGTACTTC
CDR3aa: CASSSQGSGEQYF

v_gene: TRBV5-4
abundance: NA
d_gene: NA
j_gene: TRBJ2-2
CDR3nt: TGTGCCAGCAGCTTTTGGGGGCACGGGGAGCTGTTTTTT
CDR3aa: CASSFWGHGELFF

v_gene: TRBV6-5
abundance: NA
d_gene: NA
j_gene: TRBJ2-3
CDR3nt: TGTGCCAGCAGACAAGGCGGGGATACGCAGTATTTT
CDR3aa: CASRQGGDTQYF

v_gene: TRBV27
abundance: medium-sized
d_gene: TRBD2
j_gene: TRBJ2-2
CDR3nt: TGTGCCAGCAGGCCGGGACTAGAGAACACCGGGGAGCTGTTTTTT
CDR3aa: CASRPGLENTGELFF

v_gene: TRBV7-9
abundance: NA
d_gene: NA
j_gene: TRBJ2-5
CDR3nt: TGTGCCAGCAGCAACCCAGAAACCCAGTACTTC
CDR3aa: CASSNPETQYF

v_gene: TRBV6-6
abundance: NA
d_gene: TRBD2
j_gene: TRBJ2-3
CDR3nt: TGTGCCAGCAAAGTAGTGGGACTAGCGGGTTCAGATACGCAGTATTTT
CDR3aa: CASKVVGLAGSDTQYF